The entry below describes one T cell receptor (beta chain). Its target is unknown. A junction end diverges from the germline sequence, so it may reflect a read error. This specimen belongs to a study of cytomegalovirus exposure and HLA in healthy donors. Study findings and constraints: The number of N-insertions in an Asian-associated ancestry cluster was reportedly below the approximately 700-donor mean in a later analysis. By a later analysis, the bulk of CMV-associated TCR beta chains appeared HLA-restricted. Some V segments, TRBV6-2 and TRBV6-3 among them, were indistinguishable and were therefore excluded. Upon later analysis, TCR association rates were observed to vary by HLA locus, being highest for DRB1 and lowest for HLA-C.

The CDR3 contains 12 residues. Germline V lookup: CDR1 SGHVS, CDR2 FQNEAQ. The PCR had 60 Vbeta and 13 Jbeta primers. TCRdb keeps only in-frame clones here, not all; method: immunoSEQ multiplex PCR. The sample records about 160,000 clones, about 83% being singletons. Sequenced sample: PBMCs. The TCR was taken from a man aged 40-49 years in good health and CMV-seropositive. The V and J genes are TRBV7-8 and TRBJ2-1; D gene ambiguous. The CDR3 nucleotides read TGTGCCAGCAGCTTAGCTTACAATGGGCAGTTCTTC. Its protein product is CASSLAYNGQFF.